The source of this T cell receptor (beta chain) is a study of blood T cell repertoires in COVID-19. As for the study in general: Samples of COVID-19 (acute and convalescent) were obtained from the United States, Italy and Spain. The analysed material was cDNA or gDNA that came from T cells, B-cell-depleted T cells, or PBMCs.

The trim removed 6 bases at V and 4 bases at J, leaving 4 bases unmatched. The CDR3 is 15 residues long. Germline V lookup: CDR1 SSHAT, CDR2 FNYEAQ (reference sequence). Original processing methods: For nucleated cells, counts were estimated from reference gene primer amplification. Assay used: immunoSEQ multiplex PCR; TCRdb lists only in-frame clones, some missing. V and J calls and clone size follow that table, whereas D and trimming were derived from the DNA. The table shows over 250,000 clones, with around three quarters occurring only once. The TCR was taken from a woman older than 75 with acute or convalescent COVID-19. This sequence joins TRBV7-7 and TRBJ1-3, with 12 bases aligning to TRBD1. The sample consisted of peripheral blood. CDR3 coding DNA: TGTGCCAGCAGTCGGGACAGGGGGCGAGGAAACACCATATATTTT. Translating gives CASSRDRGRGNTIYF.